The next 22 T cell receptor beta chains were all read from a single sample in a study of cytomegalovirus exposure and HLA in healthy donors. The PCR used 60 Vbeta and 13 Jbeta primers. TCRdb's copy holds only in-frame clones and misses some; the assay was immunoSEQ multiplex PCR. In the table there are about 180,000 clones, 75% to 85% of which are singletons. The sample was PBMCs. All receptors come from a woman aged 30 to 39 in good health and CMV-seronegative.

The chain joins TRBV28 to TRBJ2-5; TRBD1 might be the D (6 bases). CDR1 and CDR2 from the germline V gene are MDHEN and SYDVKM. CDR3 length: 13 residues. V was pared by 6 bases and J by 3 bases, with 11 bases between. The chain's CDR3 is CASRPTGKETQYF. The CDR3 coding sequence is TGTGCCAGCAGGCCAACAGGGAAAGAGACCCAGTACTTC.

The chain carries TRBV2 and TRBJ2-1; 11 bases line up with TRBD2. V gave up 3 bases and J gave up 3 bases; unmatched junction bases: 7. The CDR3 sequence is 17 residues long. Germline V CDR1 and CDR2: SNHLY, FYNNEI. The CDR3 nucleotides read TGTGCCAGCAGTGAGGGTAGCGGGAGGGCCTACTACAATGAGCAGTTCTTC. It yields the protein CASSEGSGRAYYNEQFF.

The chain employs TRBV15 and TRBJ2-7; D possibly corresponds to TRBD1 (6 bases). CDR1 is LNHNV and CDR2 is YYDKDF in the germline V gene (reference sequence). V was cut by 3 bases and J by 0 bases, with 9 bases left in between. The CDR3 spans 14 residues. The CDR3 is CATSRDRNSYEQYF. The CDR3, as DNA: TGTGCCACCAGCAGGGACAGAAACTCCTACGAGCAGTACTTC.

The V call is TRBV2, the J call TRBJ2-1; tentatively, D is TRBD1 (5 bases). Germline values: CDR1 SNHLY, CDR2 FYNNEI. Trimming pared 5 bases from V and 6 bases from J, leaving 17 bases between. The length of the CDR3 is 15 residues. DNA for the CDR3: TGTGCCAGCAGTCTCGACAGCTCCGCTAGCAATGAGCAGTTCTTC. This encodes CASSLDSSASNEQFF.

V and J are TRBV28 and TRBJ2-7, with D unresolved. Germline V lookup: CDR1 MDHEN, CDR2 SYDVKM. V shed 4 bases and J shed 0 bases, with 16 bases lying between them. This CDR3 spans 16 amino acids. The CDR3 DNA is TGTGCCAGCAGTTCCATGCCCCGGTCCGCCTCCTACGAGCAGTACTTC. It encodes CASSSMPRSASYEQYF.

CDR3 sequence: CSVEGRRTGDADFRNNEQFF. DNA for the CDR3: TGCAGCGTTGAAGGGCGCCGTACAGGGGACGCCGATTTTAGAAACAATGAGCAGTTCTTC. V and J are TRBV29-1 and TRBJ2-1, with 7 bases matching TRBD1. Looked up from germline, CDR1 is SQVTM and CDR2 is ANQGSEA. The V gene end was trimmed by 1 base and the J gene end by 5 bases; junction bases not matched to a gene: 23. The CDR3 length is 20 residues.

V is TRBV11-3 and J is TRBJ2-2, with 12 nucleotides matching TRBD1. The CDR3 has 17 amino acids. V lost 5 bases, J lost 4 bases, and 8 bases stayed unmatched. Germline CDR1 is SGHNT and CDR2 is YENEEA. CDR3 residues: CASSRFRGQGATGELFF. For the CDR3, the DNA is TGTGCCAGCAGCCGATTCCGGGGACAGGGGGCCACCGGGGAGCTGTTTTTT.

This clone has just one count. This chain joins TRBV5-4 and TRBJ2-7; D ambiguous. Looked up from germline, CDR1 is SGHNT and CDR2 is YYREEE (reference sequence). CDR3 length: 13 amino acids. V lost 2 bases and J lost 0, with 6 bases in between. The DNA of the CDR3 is TGTGCCAGCAGCTTCCAGTTCTCCTACGAGCAGTACTTC. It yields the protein CASSFQFSYEQYF.

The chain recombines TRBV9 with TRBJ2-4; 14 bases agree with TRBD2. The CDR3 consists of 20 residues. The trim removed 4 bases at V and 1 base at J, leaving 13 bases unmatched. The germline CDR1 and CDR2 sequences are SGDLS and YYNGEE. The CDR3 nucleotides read TGTGCCAGCAGCCCGGGACTAGCGGGAGACGGGGCGAGGGCCAAAAACATTCAGTACTTC. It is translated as CASSPGLAGDGARAKNIQYF.

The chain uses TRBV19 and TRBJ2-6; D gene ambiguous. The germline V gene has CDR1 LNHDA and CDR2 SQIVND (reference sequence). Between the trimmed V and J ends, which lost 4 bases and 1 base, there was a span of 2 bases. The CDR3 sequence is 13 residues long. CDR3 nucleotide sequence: TGTGCCAGTAGTACTTCTGGGGCCAACGTCCTGACTTTC. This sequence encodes CASSTSGANVLTF.

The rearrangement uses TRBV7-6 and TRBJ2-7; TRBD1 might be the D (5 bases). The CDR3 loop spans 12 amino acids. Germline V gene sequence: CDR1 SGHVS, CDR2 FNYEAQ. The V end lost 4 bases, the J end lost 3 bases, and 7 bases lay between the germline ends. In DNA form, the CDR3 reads TGTGCCAGCAGCTCAAGGGGCTACGAGCAGTACTTC. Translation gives CASSSRGYEQYF.

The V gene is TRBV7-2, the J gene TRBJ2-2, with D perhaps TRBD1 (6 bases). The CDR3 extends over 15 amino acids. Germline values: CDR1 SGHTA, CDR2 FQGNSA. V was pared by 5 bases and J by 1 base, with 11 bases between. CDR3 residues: CASSPQTGNTGELFF. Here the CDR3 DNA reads TGTGCCAGCAGCCCTCAGACAGGGAACACCGGGGAGCTGTTTTTT.

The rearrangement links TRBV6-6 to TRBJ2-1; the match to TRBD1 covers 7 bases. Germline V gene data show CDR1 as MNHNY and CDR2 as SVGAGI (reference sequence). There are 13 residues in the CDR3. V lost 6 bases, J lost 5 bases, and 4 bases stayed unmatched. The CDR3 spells CASRTGFHNEQFF. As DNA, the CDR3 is TGTGCCAGCAGGACAGGGTTTCACAATGAGCAGTTCTTC.

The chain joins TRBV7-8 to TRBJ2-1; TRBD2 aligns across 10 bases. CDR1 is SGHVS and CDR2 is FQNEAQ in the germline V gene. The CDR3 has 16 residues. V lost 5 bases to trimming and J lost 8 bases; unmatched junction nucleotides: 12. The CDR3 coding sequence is TGTGCCAGCAGCGAAGGCCCCGGGACTAGCGCCTATGAGCAGTTCTTC. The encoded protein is CASSEGPGTSAYEQFF.

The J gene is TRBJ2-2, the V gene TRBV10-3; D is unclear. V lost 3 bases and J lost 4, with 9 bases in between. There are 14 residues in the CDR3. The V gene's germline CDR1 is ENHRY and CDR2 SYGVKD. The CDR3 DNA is TGTGCCATCAGTGATGACGCGGTCACCGGGGAGCTGTTTTTT. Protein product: CAISDDAVTGELFF.

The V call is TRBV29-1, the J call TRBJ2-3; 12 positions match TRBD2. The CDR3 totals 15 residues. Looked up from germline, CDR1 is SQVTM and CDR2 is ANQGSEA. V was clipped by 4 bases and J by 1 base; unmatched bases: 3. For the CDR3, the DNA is TGCAGCGTTGCCCGACTAGCGGGGGGCACAGATACGCAGTATTTT. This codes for CSVARLAGGTDTQYF.

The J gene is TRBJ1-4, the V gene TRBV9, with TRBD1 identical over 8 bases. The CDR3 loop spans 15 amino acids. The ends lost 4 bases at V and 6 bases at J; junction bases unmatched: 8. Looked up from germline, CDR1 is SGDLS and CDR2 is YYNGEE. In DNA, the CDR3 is TGTGCCAGCAGCCAAGGTGGGACAGGCCATGAAAAACTGTTTTTT. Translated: CASSQGGTGHEKLFF.

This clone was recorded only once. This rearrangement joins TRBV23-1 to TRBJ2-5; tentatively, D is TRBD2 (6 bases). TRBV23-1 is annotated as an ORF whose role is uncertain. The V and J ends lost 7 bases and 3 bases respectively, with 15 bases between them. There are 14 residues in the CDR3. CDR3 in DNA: TGCGCCAGCACCAGGGACTCCTCGGAAGAGACCCAGTACTTC. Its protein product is CASTRDSSEETQYF.

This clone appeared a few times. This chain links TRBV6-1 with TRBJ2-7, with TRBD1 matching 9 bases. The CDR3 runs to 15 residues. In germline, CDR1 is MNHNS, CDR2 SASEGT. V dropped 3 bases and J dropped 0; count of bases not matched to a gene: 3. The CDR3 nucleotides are TGTGCCAGCAGTGACCTGGGACAGGGCTCCTACGAGCAGTACTTC. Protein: CASSDLGQGSYEQYF.

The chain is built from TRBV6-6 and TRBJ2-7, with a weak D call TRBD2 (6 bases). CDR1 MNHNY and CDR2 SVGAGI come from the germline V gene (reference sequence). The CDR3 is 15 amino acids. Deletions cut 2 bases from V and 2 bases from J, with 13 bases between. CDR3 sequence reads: CASSYNPGAAYEQYF. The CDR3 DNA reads TGTGCCAGCAGTTACAACCCGGGAGCGGCCTACGAGCAGTACTTC.

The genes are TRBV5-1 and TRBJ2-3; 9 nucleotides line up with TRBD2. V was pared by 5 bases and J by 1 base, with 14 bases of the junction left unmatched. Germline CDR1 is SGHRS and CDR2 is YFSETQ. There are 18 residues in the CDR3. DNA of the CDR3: TGCGCCAGCAGAGGACTAGCGACACACCCTGGGGGCACAGATACGCAGTATTTT. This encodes CASRGLATHPGGTDTQYF.

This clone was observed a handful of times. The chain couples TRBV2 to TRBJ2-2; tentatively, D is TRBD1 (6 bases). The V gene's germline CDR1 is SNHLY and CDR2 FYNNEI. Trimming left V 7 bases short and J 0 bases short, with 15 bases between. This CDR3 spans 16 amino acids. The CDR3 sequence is CASISYGGPNTGELFF. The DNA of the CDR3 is TGTGCCAGCATTTCGTATGGGGGCCCGAACACCGGGGAGCTGTTTTTT.